The next 18 T cell receptor beta chains were all read from a single sample in a study of shared T cell receptors in the human thymus. This table comes from immunoSEQ multiplex PCR, and its TCRdb copy is limited to in-frame clones, with some not included. The sample carries some 700,000 clones, approximately 85% recorded once. In addition, the sample was reused for a study of human thymus T cells.

Sequencing was performed on thymocytes. Receptors originate from a girl less than two years old with a congenital heart defect.

The chain links TRBV13 to TRBJ1-4, with 7 nucleotides matching TRBD1. Per the germline V gene, CDR1 is PRHDT and CDR2 is FYEKMQ (reference sequence). The length of the CDR3 is 17 residues. V gave up 1 base and J gave up 3 bases; unmatched junction bases: 8. CDR3 protein: CASSLAERGGSNEKLFF. The CDR3 DNA is TGTGCCAGCAGCTTAGCGGAAAGAGGGGGCTCTAATGAAAAACTGTTTTTT.

This chain uses TRBV5-1 with TRBJ1-2, with 7 bases aligning to TRBD1. The junction had 17 bases not matched to a gene; V was cut back by 10 bases and J by 8 bases. The CDR3 contains 14 residues. The germline V gene has CDR1 SGHRS and CDR2 YFSETQ. In DNA form, the CDR3 reads TGCGCCTCGGCCCTGACAGGGATTAAGTGGGGCTACACCTTC. This codes for CASALTGIKWGYTF.

This chain joins TRBV5-6 and TRBJ2-5; D may be TRBD2 (6 bases). The CDR3 has 16 amino acids. Germline assignment: CDR1 SGHDT and CDR2 YYEEEE. The germline V and J ends were trimmed by 1 base and 3 bases, with 16 bases remaining between them. CDR3 loop: CASSLSRGLHEETQYF. CDR3 nucleotide sequence: TGTGCCAGCAGCTTGTCCCGGGGACTGCACGAAGAGACCCAGTACTTC.

The gene calls are TRBV2 and TRBJ2-3; TRBD2 matches 13 bases. Germline values: CDR1 SNHLY, CDR2 FYNNEI. The CDR3 covers 19 residues. V gave up 2 bases and J gave up 2 bases; unmatched junction bases: 10. The CDR3 DNA follows: TGTGCCAGCAGTGAAACTAGCGGGGGGGCGAAGGATACCACAGATACGCAGTATTTT. This translates into CASSETSGGAKDTTDTQYF.

This clone was detected once. V and J are TRBV5-1 and TRBJ2-2; 10 bases align to TRBD1. Germline V gives CDR1 SGHRS, CDR2 YFSETQ. After removal of 0 bases from V and 0 bases from J, the junction contained 5 bases not matched to a gene. This CDR3 is 18 amino acids long. The CDR3 spells CASSLARQGAPNTGELFF. CDR3 sequence (DNA): TGCGCCAGCAGCTTGGCCCGACAGGGGGCCCCGAACACCGGGGAGCTGTTTTTT.

The chain employs TRBV11-2 and TRBJ1-5; TRBD1 matches 8 bases. The V gene's germline CDR1 is SGHAT and CDR2 FQNNGV. The V gene end was trimmed by 1 base and the J gene end by 1 base; junction bases not matched to a gene: 9. This CDR3 has 18 amino acids. The CDR3 nucleotides read TGTGCCAGCAGCTTAGGTGAAACAGGGGGGCACAGCAATCAGCCCCAGCATTTT. This sequence encodes CASSLGETGGHSNQPQHF.

The chain is built from TRBV10-2 and TRBJ1-2; tentatively, D is TRBD1 (5 bases). This CDR3 comprises 14 residues. The V gene's germline CDR1 is WSHSY and CDR2 SAAADI. Trimming cost V 2 bases and J 0 bases, with 7 bases left between them. The CDR3 reads CASSEETANYGYTF. CDR3 DNA: TGCGCCAGCAGTGAGGAGACAGCTAACTATGGCTACACCTTC.

V is TRBV5-4 and J is TRBJ2-1, with no clear D. This CDR3 has 17 amino acids. V lost 4 bases and J 2 bases, leaving 19 bases between the germline ends. CDR1 is SGHNT and CDR2 is YYREEE in the germline V gene (reference sequence). The DNA of the CDR3 is TGTGCCAGCAGCCCGAAGGCGGCAGCCAAGACCTACAATGAGCAGTTCTTC. Protein product: CASSPKAAAKTYNEQFF.

The rearrangement uses TRBV28 and TRBJ1-1; D gene unclear. Germline CDR1 is MDHEN and CDR2 is SYDVKM. The CDR3 runs to 15 residues. Trimming removed 5 bases at V and 0 bases at J, with 13 bases between. In DNA form, the CDR3 reads TGTGCCAGCAGTCCCGGAGGAGGCATGAACACTGAAGCTTTCTTT. Translated, it gives CASSPGGGMNTEAFF. The full variable domain, completed using reference TRBV28 and TRBJ1-1, is DVKVTQSSRYLVKRTGEKVFLECVQDMDHENMFWYRQDPGLGLRLIYFSYDVKMKEKGDIPEGYSVSREKKERFSLILESASTNQTSMYLCASSPGGGMNTEAFFGQGTRLTVV.

In DNA, the CDR3 is TGTGCCAGCAGTGTTAGGGGTAGTCTGCACATGAACACTGAAGCTTTCTTT. Encoded protein: CASSVRGSLHMNTEAFF. This chain connects TRBV25-1 to TRBJ1-1; a weak D match, TRBD1 (5 bases). Germline V gene lookup returns CDR1 MGHDK and CDR2 SYGVNS. The CDR3 length is 17 residues. Between the trimmed V and J ends, which lost 4 bases and 0 bases, there was a span of 18 bases. The whole variable domain, filled in from reference TRBV25-1 and TRBJ1-1, reads EADIYQTPRYLVIGTGKKITLECSQTMGHDKMYWYQQDPGMELHLIHYSYGVNSTEKGDLSSESTVSRIRTEHFPLTLESARPSHTSQYLCASSVRGSLHMNTEAFFGQGTRLTVV.

This chain links TRBV7-8 with TRBJ1-2; D remains ambiguous. The CDR3 covers 16 residues. The germline V and J ends were trimmed by 4 bases and 0 bases, with 15 bases remaining between them. CDR1 SGHVS and CDR2 FQNEAQ come from the germline V gene. The CDR3 reads CASSSLMSLPNYGYTF. Written as DNA, the CDR3 is TGTGCCAGCAGCTCCTTAATGAGTCTACCTAACTATGGCTACACCTTC.

The chain joins TRBV7-2 to TRBJ2-6, with TRBD2 as a possible D gene (5 bases). Germline CDR1 is SGHTA and CDR2 is FQGNSA. This CDR3 spans 18 amino acids. V shed 3 bases and J shed 2 bases, with 17 bases lying between them. The CDR3 bases are TGTGCCAGCAGCTTTCTAGTGAATCGGGGTGCTGGGGCCAACGTCCTGACTTTC. Protein product: CASSFLVNRGAGANVLTF.

The chain combines TRBV6-5 with TRBJ2-7; TRBD1 aligns across 7 bases. After removal of 2 bases from V and 4 bases from J, the junction contained 8 bases not matched to a gene. Germline CDR1 MNHEY, CDR2 SVGAGI. This CDR3 has 15 residues. CDR3 sequence (DNA): TGTGCCAGCAGTTACGCGAGGACAGGTTCTTACGAGCAGTACTTC. Its protein product is CASSYARTGSYEQYF.

The rearrangement joins TRBV19 to TRBJ2-2; tentatively, D is TRBD1 (6 bases). CDR1 and CDR2 (germline): LNHDA, SQIVND (reference sequence). The CDR3 has 19 amino acids. V lost 1 base to trimming and J lost 1 base, with 19 bases between them. Here the CDR3 DNA reads TGTGCCAGTAGTATAGGGCCCCAACAGGGACCATTGAACACCGGGGAGCTGTTTTTT. Its protein product is CASSIGPQQGPLNTGELFF. The full variable domain, rest sourced from reference TRBV19 and TRBJ2-2, is DGGITQSPKYLFRKEGQNVTLSCEQNLNHDAMYWYRQDPGQGLRLIYYSQIVNDFQKGDIAEGYSVSREKKESFPLTVTSAQKNPTAFYLCASSIGPQQGPLNTGELFFGEGSRLTVL.

This rearrangement joins TRBV4-2 to TRBJ2-7, with D hard to call. V was cut by 0 bases and J by 2 bases, with 14 bases left in between. Germline V CDR1 and CDR2: LGHNA, YNFKEQ. This CDR3 is 16 amino acids long. The CDR3 bases are TGTGCCAGCAGCCAAGAGCTTCTAAGCACCACCTACGAGCAGTACTTC. Protein: CASSQELLSTTYEQYF.

The chain carries TRBV5-6 and TRBJ1-1; D possibly corresponds to TRBD1 (6 bases). Trimming removed 6 bases at V and 1 base at J, with 25 bases between. Germline CDR1 SGHDT, CDR2 YYEEEE. This CDR3 comprises 18 residues. CDR3 nucleotides: TGTGCCAGCACTCCGACCGGGACATCGGCGGGTGGGAACACTGAAGCTTTCTTT. Protein: CASTPTGTSAGGNTEAFF. Using reference TRBV5-6 and TRBJ1-1 for the parts outside the CDR3, the full variable domain is DAGVTQSPTHLIKTRGQQVTLRCSPKSGHDTVSWYQQALGQGPQFIFQYYEEEERQRGNFPDRFSGHQFPNYSSELNVNALLLGDSALYLCASTPTGTSAGGNTEAFFGQGTRLTVV.

In its sample, this clone was seen a few times. V and J are TRBV13 and TRBJ1-2, with 7 bases fitting TRBD1. CDR3 size: 20 residues. Unmatched junction bases numbered 25, after V lost 5 bases and J lost 4 bases. Germline assignment: CDR1 PRHDT and CDR2 FYEKMQ (reference sequence). CDR3 protein: CASSPNHTRDRDKDSYGYTF. The CDR3 bases are TGTGCCAGCAGCCCGAACCATACACGGGACAGAGATAAAGACAGCTATGGCTACACCTTC. The full variable domain, rest sourced from reference TRBV13 and TRBJ1-2, is AAGVIQSPRHLIKEKRETATLKCYPIPRHDTVYWYQQGPGQDPQFLISFYEKMQSDKGSIPDRFSAQQFSDYHSELNMSSLELGDSALYFCASSPNHTRDRDKDSYGYTFGSGTRLTVV.

The chain is built from TRBV27 and TRBJ2-1; 14 nucleotides line up with TRBD2. The CDR3 consists of 19 residues. Looked up from germline, CDR1 is MNHEY and CDR2 is SMNVEV (reference sequence). The V gene end was trimmed by 6 bases and the J gene end by 6 bases; junction bases not matched to a gene: 16. In DNA form, the CDR3 reads TGTGCCAGCAGCCCGACTCCTCGACCGACTAGCGGGGGGGGCAATGAGCAGTTCTTC. It specifies CASSPTPRPTSGGGNEQFF.